Listed below are T cell receptor beta chains from one sample, sequenced in a study of T cells in Graves' hyperthyroidism and ophthalmopathy. TCRdb redid the calling of the multiplex PCR reads with MiXCR, one entry per CDR3 protein. The sample includes fewer than 700,000 distinct CDR3 sequences, 15% to 20% seen only once; the top ten take 3.5% to 4%. Source material: blood. Source of these receptors: a woman between 25 and 40 years old with Graves' hyperthyroidism. Both conserved end residues are part of each CDR3. The order of the fields is J gene, V gene, clone size, D gene, CDR3 DNA, CDR3 protein. A D gene is named only where the DNA matches it firmly. The size field is filled for only some rows; it gives once, few, many or a size class.

J gene: TRBJ2-4; V gene: TRBV28; clone size: few; D gene: -; CDR3 DNA: TGTGCCAGCAGCTTAGGAGGGATCAGGTACTTC; CDR3 protein: CASSLGGIRYF
J gene: TRBJ2-7; V gene: TRBV27; clone size: many; D gene: -; CDR3 DNA: TGTGCCAGCAGCTTAACAGGGAAGTACGAGCAGTACTTC; CDR3 protein: CASSLTGKYEQYF
J gene: TRBJ2-1; V gene: TRBV20-1; clone size: few; D gene: -; CDR3 DNA: TGCAGTGCTGATAGACCGTCCAATGAGCAGTTCTTC; CDR3 protein: CSADRPSNEQFF
J gene: TRBJ2-6; V gene: TRBV28; clone size: many; D gene: -; CDR3 DNA: TGTGCCAGCAGTGGAACTGGGGCCAACGTCCTGACTTTC; CDR3 protein: CASSGTGANVLTF
J gene: TRBJ2-2; V gene: TRBV7-6; clone size: -; D gene: -; CDR3 DNA: TGTGCCAGCAGCCGAGACCAGGGACAGAACACCGGGGAGCTGTTTTTT; CDR3 protein: CASSRDQGQNTGELFF
J gene: TRBJ1-1; V gene: TRBV11-2; clone size: -; D gene: TRBD1; CDR3 DNA: TGTGCCAGCAGCTTTACAGGGGCTGAAGCTTTCTTT; CDR3 protein: CASSFTGAEAFF
J gene: TRBJ1-1; V gene: TRBV7-2; clone size: many; D gene: -; CDR3 DNA: TGTGCCAGCAGTTACCCTACTCAGAACACTGAAGCTTTCTTT; CDR3 protein: CASSYPTQNTEAFF
J gene: TRBJ1-2; V gene: TRBV4-2; clone size: few; D gene: -; CDR3 DNA: TGTGCCAGCAGCAGGCCCGCCTCTAACTATGGCTACACCTTC; CDR3 protein: CASSRPASNYGYTF
J gene: TRBJ2-4; V gene: TRBV27; clone size: few; D gene: TRBD1; CDR3 DNA: TGTGCCAGCAGTTTTCGACAGGGAGTCAACATTCAGTACTTC; CDR3 protein: CASSFRQGVNIQYF
J gene: TRBJ1-2; V gene: TRBV7-9; clone size: few; D gene: -; CDR3 DNA: TGTGCCAGCAGCACCCACAGAGCAGAGGGCTATGGCTACACCTTC; CDR3 protein: CASSTHRAEGYGYTF
J gene: TRBJ2-7; V gene: TRBV5-8; clone size: -; D gene: -; CDR3 DNA: TGTGCCAGCAGCCCCTCTCTCCCGGGTAGGGACGAGCAGTACTTC; CDR3 protein: CASSPSLPGRDEQYF
J gene: TRBJ1-1; V gene: TRBV18; clone size: few; D gene: -; CDR3 DNA: TGTGCCTGCTCCCCCGACCGCTTGAACACTGAAGCTTTCTTT; CDR3 protein: CACSPDRLNTEAFF
J gene: TRBJ2-3; V gene: TRBV7-8; clone size: many; D gene: -; CDR3 DNA: TGTGCCAGCAGCCCGATATCTGATACGCAGTATTTT; CDR3 protein: CASSPISDTQYF
J gene: TRBJ1-1; V gene: TRBV3-1; clone size: -; D gene: -; CDR3 DNA: TGTGCCAGCAGCCAAAAAGGGTTCACTGAAGCTTTCTTT; CDR3 protein: CASSQKGFTEAFF
J gene: TRBJ2-1; V gene: TRBV7-2; clone size: many; D gene: TRBD2; CDR3 DNA: TGTGCCAGCAGCTTAGTAGCGGGAGTAGTGAGCTCCTACAATGAGCAGTTCTTC; CDR3 protein: CASSLVAGVVSSYNEQFF
J gene: TRBJ2-2; V gene: TRBV3-1; clone size: -; D gene: TRBD2; CDR3 DNA: TGTGCCAGCAGCCAGGGCCACGGGGGGGTCGGGGAGCTGTTTTTT; CDR3 protein: CASSQGHGGVGELFF
J gene: TRBJ2-3; V gene: TRBV20-1; clone size: many; D gene: TRBD2; CDR3 DNA: TGCAGTGTCCCCCGGGGACTAGCGCATAAGCAGTATTTT; CDR3 protein: CSVPRGLAHKQYF
J gene: TRBJ2-1; V gene: TRBV6-1; clone size: -; D gene: TRBD2; CDR3 DNA: TGTGCCAGCATCCCTAGCGGGAGCAATGAGCAGTTCTTC; CDR3 protein: CASIPSGSNEQFF
J gene: TRBJ2-7; V gene: TRBV29-1; clone size: many; D gene: -; CDR3 DNA: TGCAGCGTTGACCTAGGGTACGAGCAGTACTTC; CDR3 protein: CSVDLGYEQYF
J gene: TRBJ2-1; V gene: TRBV12-3/TRBV12-4; clone size: many; D gene: TRBD2; CDR3 DNA: TGTGCCAGCAGTTTATTGACTAGCGGGAGATCCTACAATGAGCAGTTCTTC; CDR3 protein: CASSLLTSGRSYNEQFF
J gene: TRBJ2-7; V gene: TRBV29-1; clone size: many; D gene: TRBD2; CDR3 DNA: TGCAGCGTCAACTTAGCGGGAGGGGTCTCCTACGAGCAGTACTTC; CDR3 protein: CSVNLAGGVSYEQYF
J gene: TRBJ2-1; V gene: TRBV20-1; clone size: -; D gene: TRBD2; CDR3 DNA: TGCAGTGCCAGCAGCCTAGCGGGAGGGTACAATGAGCAGTTCTTC; CDR3 protein: CSASSLAGGYNEQFF